This entry describes one T cell receptor (beta chain). The antigen remains undetermined. The source of the sample is a study of blood T cells in healthy people across ages. General observations from the study: Naive CD4+ cell counts and diversity both ran higher in long-lived than in aged donors. Reliance upon unsorted PBMCs precluded definitive naive versus antigen-experienced comparison.

V lost 5 bases, J lost 6 bases, and 13 bases lay in between. This CDR3 has 13 amino acids. The germline V gene encodes CDR1 SGHAT and CDR2 FQNNGV. The authors ran a second PCR of about 6 to 11 cycles using a sample-barcoded 5' primer and a J-beta primer mix. The template-switch adaptor, which had 12 random nucleotides, put a tag on each cDNA molecule. TCRdb redid the calling of the 5' RACE reads with MiXCR, one entry per CDR3 protein. Of 550,000 to 600,000 distinct CDR3 sequences listed, more than 45% are singletons. Material for sequencing was blood. V is TRBV11-2 and J is TRBJ1-2, with D maybe TRBD1 (6 bases). This receptor was obtained from a man older than 75 in good health. The CDR3 here is CASSPAGVDGYTF. The CDR3, as DNA: TGTGCCAGCAGCCCGGCAGGGGTCGATGGCTACACCTTC.